Below are 25 T cell receptor beta chains sequenced from a single sample in a study of cytomegalovirus exposure and HLA in healthy donors. PCR amplification relied on 60 Vbeta primers (plus 13 Jbeta primers). Here immunoSEQ multiplex PCR was the method, and the copy in TCRdb shows in-frame clones only, minus some. The data contain approximately 100,000 clones, about 79% of them singletons. Input material: PBMCs. Receptor source: a female donor in good health and CMV-seropositive.

On this clone: An end of the junction differs from the germline gene, which may be a read error. The chain carries TRBV7-9 and TRBJ2-7; maybe TRBD2 (5 bases). Germline CDR1 and CDR2: SEHNR and FQNEAQ (reference sequence). CDR3 length: 18 amino acids. The DNA for the CDR3 is TGTTCCAGCAGCTTCCCACATTCGGACTGGGAAGTCCCCTACGAGCAGTACTTC. It specifies CSSSFPHSDWEVPYEQYF.

The chain combines TRBV6-5 with TRBJ2-1; TRBD2 agrees at 12 bases. This CDR3 is 15 amino acids long. The germline V gene encodes CDR1 MNHEY and CDR2 SVGAGI. The V gene end was trimmed by 6 bases and the J gene end by 9 bases; junction bases not matched to a gene: 9. CDR3 amino acids: CASSLTSGRSSEQFF. Written as DNA, the CDR3 is TGTGCCAGCAGCCTCACTAGCGGGAGGTCTTCTGAGCAGTTCTTC.

This clone has a handful of counts. CDR3: CASSPGLAGGEQYF. In DNA form, the CDR3 reads TGTGCCAGCAGTCCGGGACTAGCGGGAGGTGAGCAGTACTTC. The rearrangement links TRBV6-5 to TRBJ2-7; TRBD2 matches at 15 bases. Germline loops: CDR1 MNHEY, CDR2 SVGAGI. After removal of 5 bases from V and 7 bases from J, the junction contained 3 bases not matched to a gene. CDR3 size: 14 residues.

This clone was detected a few times. The gene calls are TRBV10-2 and TRBJ1-1; 8 bases align to TRBD1. Germline V lookup: CDR1 WSHSY, CDR2 SAAADI. The CDR3 extends over 13 amino acids. Trimming removed 3 bases from V and 4 bases from J; junction bases left unmatched: 1. Here the CDR3 DNA reads TGCGCCAGCAGTGAACAGGGGGGCACTGAAGCTTTCTTT. Its translation: CASSEQGGTEAFF.

The rearrangement uses TRBV19 and TRBJ2-1, with 10 bases matching TRBD2. Germline lookup yields CDR1 LNHDA and CDR2 SQIVND (reference sequence). This CDR3 comprises 15 residues. Trimming removed 8 bases from V and 4 bases from J; junction bases left unmatched: 8. The CDR3 spells CASGASGGLYNEQFF. The CDR3 DNA sequence: TGTGCCAGTGGGGCTAGCGGGGGTTTATACAATGAGCAGTTCTTC.

In its sample, this clone was seen a few times. The chain couples TRBV19 to TRBJ1-6; no definite D call. This CDR3 is built from 14 residues. Trimming left V 7 bases short and J 0 bases short, with 7 bases between. Germline V CDR1 and CDR2: LNHDA, SQIVND (reference sequence). This CDR3 is CASKFSSYNSPLHF. The CDR3 region has the DNA TGTGCCAGTAAATTTAGCTCCTATAATTCACCCCTCCACTTT.

The sample holds one count of this clone. The chain uses TRBV12-5 and TRBJ2-3, with 7 nucleotides matching TRBD1. Germline CDR1 and CDR2: LGHNT and FRNRAP. The CDR3 contains 12 residues. The V and J ends lost 6 bases and 9 bases, in that order; junction bases with no gene match: 6. The CDR3 DNA sequence: TGTGCTAGTGGACCCGGGACAGTCACGCAGTATTTT. Its translation: CASGPGTVTQYF.

The chain uses TRBV7-8 and TRBJ2-7; 15 bases are a match to TRBD2. Germline V lookup: CDR1 SGHVS, CDR2 FQNEAQ. This CDR3 region has 16 residues. J was trimmed by 3 bases and V by 5 bases; bases with no gene match: 5. As DNA, the CDR3 is TGTGCCAGCAGCCCTCGGACTAGCGGGAGGGACTACGAGCAGTACTTC. As protein: CASSPRTSGRDYEQYF.

This chain joins TRBV29-1 and TRBJ2-3; 7 bases align to TRBD2. V was pared by 1 base and J by 1 base, with 5 bases of the junction left unmatched. CDR3 length equals 15 residues. The germline V gene encodes CDR1 SQVTM and CDR2 ANQGSEA. The CDR3 DNA is TGCAGCGTTGAAGTATGGGGGGGACGCACAGATACGCAGTATTTT. It is translated as CSVEVWGGRTDTQYF.

The chain carries TRBV11-2 and TRBJ2-5, with D possibly TRBD1 on 5 matching bases. The CDR3 runs to 15 residues. V dropped 5 bases and J dropped 2 bases, with 15 bases sitting between them. CDR1 is SGHAT, CDR2 FQNNGV, per germline. The CDR3 reads CASSPRQFLQETQYF. The CDR3 coding sequence is TGTGCCAGCAGCCCGCGACAGTTTTTACAAGAGACCCAGTACTTC.

V gene TRBV2 combines with J gene TRBJ2-1; a possible D gene is TRBD2 (6 bases). Trimming removed 2 bases from V and 1 base from J, with 9 bases in between. Germline V gives CDR1 SNHLY, CDR2 FYNNEI. The CDR3 sequence is 15 residues long. DNA for the CDR3: TGTGCCAGCAGTGAAACCGGGGGATCCTACAATGAGCAGTTCTTC. This gives the protein CASSETGGSYNEQFF.

The J gene is TRBJ2-5, the V gene TRBV2, with TRBD2 matching over 8 bases. This CDR3 is built from 14 residues. Looked up from germline, CDR1 is SNHLY and CDR2 is FYNNEI. Germline trimming cut 4 bases from V and 5 bases from J; bases unmatched to any gene: 6. CDR3 sequence reads: CASSVRGGGETQYF. The CDR3 DNA reads TGTGCCAGCAGTGTTCGGGGGGGCGGGGAGACCCAGTACTTC.

The chain carries TRBV7-9 and TRBJ1-1, with TRBD1 as a possible D gene (5 bases). CDR1 is SEHNR and CDR2 is FQNEAQ in the germline V gene (reference sequence). V was clipped by 0 bases and J by 5 bases, with 10 bases between them. The CDR3 has 14 residues. DNA of the CDR3: TGTGCCAGCAGCTTAGCGCTCGGGGGAACTGAAGCTTTCTTT. It encodes CASSLALGGTEAFF.

The chain joins TRBV9 to TRBJ2-7; 10 nucleotides agree with TRBD1. CDR3 size: 15 residues. The germline CDR1 and CDR2 sequences are SGDLS and YYNGEE. V lost 4 bases and J lost 4; bases outside the gene matches: 8. The CDR3 sequence: CASSPRQGALYEQYF. CDR3 coding DNA: TGTGCCAGCAGCCCACGACAGGGGGCGTTGTACGAGCAGTACTTC. Together with reference TRBV9 and TRBJ2-7, the CDR3 gives the full variable domain: DSGVTQTPKHLITATGQRVTLRCSPRSGDLSVYWYQQSLDQGLQFLIQYYNGEERAKGNILERFSAQQFPDLHSELNLSSLELGDSALYFCASSPRQGALYEQYFGPGTRLTVT.

The chain is built from TRBV11-2 and TRBJ1-4; D not certain. Germline values: CDR1 SGHAT, CDR2 FQNNGV. The CDR3 runs 13 residues. The V end was cut by 8 bases, the J end by 4 bases, with 11 bases between. CDR3 bases: TGTGCCAGCTTGGCACAGCATAATGAAAAACTGTTTTTT. It translates to CASLAQHNEKLFF.

The rearrangement links TRBV6-4 to TRBJ2-1; 10 bases are a match to TRBD2. The J segment lost 6 bases and the V segment lost 5 bases, leaving 7 bases of the junction unmatched. The V gene's germline CDR1 is MRHNA and CDR2 SNTAGT. The CDR3 runs to 15 residues. CDR3: CASSILAGASNEQFF. DNA for the CDR3: TGTGCCAGCAGTATTCTAGCGGGAGCATCCAATGAGCAGTTCTTC.

The chain uses TRBV4-2 and TRBJ1-6; 8 nucleotides line up with TRBD1. Germline trimming cut 0 bases from V and 9 bases from J; bases unmatched to any gene: 10. Germline V gives CDR1 LGHNA, CDR2 YNFKEQ. The CDR3 sequence is 17 residues long. The CDR3 protein is CASSQDPTTGEISPLHF. Written as DNA, the CDR3 is TGTGCCAGCAGCCAAGATCCGACGACAGGGGAAATTTCACCCCTCCACTTT.

The rearrangement uses TRBV7-9 and TRBJ2-5; TRBD2 might be the D (6 bases). This CDR3 contains 15 residues. Looked up from germline, CDR1 is SEHNR and CDR2 is FQNEAQ (reference sequence). Trimming removed 0 bases from V and 5 bases from J, with 13 bases in between. Written as DNA, the CDR3 is TGTGCCAGCAGCTTAGCAGGAGGGTTTCGGGAGACCCAGTACTTC. Amino acid sequence: CASSLAGGFRETQYF.

The chain recombines TRBV4-3 with TRBJ1-1, with 7 positions matching TRBD1. The CDR3 has 15 residues. The germline gives CDR1 LGHNA, CDR2 YSLEER. With V trimmed by 1 base and J by 1 base, 3 bases remained unmatched. CDR3 bases: TGCGCCAGCAGCCAAGTTGCAGGGGGGAACACTGAAGCTTTCTTT. Its translation is CASSQVAGGNTEAFF.

V and J are TRBV6-1 and TRBJ1-5; 8 nucleotides align to TRBD1. V lost 3 bases and J lost 2; bases outside the gene matches: 6. This CDR3 has 16 residues. Germline CDR1 and CDR2: MNHNS and SASEGT. The CDR3 DNA reads TGTGCCAGCAGTGAGTGGCAGGGGGCAGGCAATCAGCCCCAGCATTTT. Translation: CASSEWQGAGNQPQHF.

This clone was detected a few times. The CDR3 nucleotides read TGCAGCGTTGAATCGGCTAATGAAAAACTGTTTTTT. This encodes CSVESANEKLFF. The genes are TRBV29-1 and TRBJ1-4; D gene unclear. CDR1 and CDR2 from the germline V gene are SQVTM and ANQGSEA. The V end lost 2 bases, the J end lost 3 bases, and 4 bases lay between the germline ends. The CDR3 length is 12 residues.

Only a few counts were recorded for this clone. The chain couples TRBV14 to TRBJ1-1; D gene unclear. This CDR3 region has 15 residues. Germline CDR1 SGHDN, CDR2 FVKESK. The V and J ends lost 0 bases and 3 bases respectively, with 11 bases between them. The DNA of the CDR3 is TGTGCCAGCAGCCAAGAAGGGCGAGGGCACACTGAAGCTTTCTTT. Encoded protein: CASSQEGRGHTEAFF.

This chain uses TRBV5-4 with TRBJ2-3; D not certain. The germline CDR1 and CDR2 sequences are SGHNT and YYREEE (reference sequence). Deletions cut 5 bases from V and 1 base from J, with 8 bases between. CDR3 length: 13 residues. The CDR3 spells CASRGSRTDTQYF. The CDR3 DNA follows: TGTGCCAGCAGGGGCAGCCGCACAGATACGCAGTATTTT.

Only one count was recorded for this clone. One end of the junction does not line up with germline, which may come from a read error. This chain uses TRBV6-5 with TRBJ2-6, with D perhaps matching TRBD1 (5 bases). The CDR3 has 15 amino acids. CDR1 is MNHEY and CDR2 is SVGAGI in the germline V gene. CDR3: CASKLEHSGANGLTF. Written as DNA, the CDR3 is TGTGCCAGCAAATTAGAACACTCTGGGGCCAACGGCCTGACTTTC.

The J gene is TRBJ2-2, the V gene TRBV2; weak D call: TRBD2 (6 bases). Germline V gene lookup returns CDR1 SNHLY and CDR2 FYNNEI. Trimming shortened V by 3 bases and J by 4 bases, and 9 bases separated the two germline ends. CDR3 length equals 14 residues. CDR3 loop: CASSEGRLTGELFF. The CDR3 DNA sequence: TGTGCCAGCAGTGAGGGGAGGCTCACCGGGGAGCTGTTTTTT.